The 32 T cell receptor beta chains below were found in one sample sequenced in a study of tumor and adjacent non-tumor tissue in lung cancer. This sample's RNA came from whole unsorted tissue. A modified ARM-PCR protocol with three rounds of nested PCR amplified TCRbeta. TCRdb independently ran MiXCR on the multiplex PCR reads; one entry per CDR3 protein. Of fewer than 85,000 distinct CDR3 sequences listed, roughly 80% were seen once; the top ten hold 13%. Sequencing was done on a sample of lung tumor tissue. These TCRs come from a woman in her forties or fifties with non-small cell lung cancer.

Concerning this clonotype: One end of the junction varies from germline; a read error may be responsible. The gene calls are TRBV20-1 and TRBJ2-3; the match to TRBD2 covers 7 bases. Germline V lookup: CDR1 DFQATT, CDR2 SNEGSKA (reference sequence). The CDR3 loop spans 13 amino acids. The CDR3 DNA reads TGCAGTGTGGGTGGGAGGGGAGGAGATGCGCAGTATTTT. Translation: CSVGGRGGDAQYF.

The table lists this clonotype with a count of one. The genes are TRBV9 and TRBJ1-2, with 7 positions matching TRBD1. The ends lost 2 bases at V and 2 bases at J; junction bases unmatched: 0. The CDR3 length is 13 residues. Germline lookup yields CDR1 SGDLS and CDR2 YYNGEE. This CDR3 is CASSVTGNYGYTF. As DNA, the CDR3 is TGTGCCAGCAGCGTGACAGGGAACTATGGCTACACCTTC. Supplemented by reference TRBV9 and TRBJ1-2, the full variable domain reads DSGVTQTPKHLITATGQRVTLRCSPRSGDLSVYWYQQSLDQGLQFLIQYYNGEERAKGNILERFSAQQFPDLHSELNLSSLELGDSALYFCASSVTGNYGYTFGSGTRLTVV.

Turning to this clonotype: One junction end does not reproduce the germline sequence, and a read error may be involved. This chain uses TRBV6-1 with TRBJ1-1; D is undetermined. CDR3 length: 15 residues. The germline V gene encodes CDR1 MNHNS and CDR2 SASEGT. CDR3 sequence: CASSEDPSPNTETSF. The CDR3 DNA follows: TGTGCCAGCAGTGAAGATCCCTCCCCGAACACTGAAACTTCCTTT.

As regards this clonotype: Given the absence of the conserved phenylalanine or tryptophan at the CDR3 end, a read error is likely. This chain uses TRBV4-2 with TRBJ1-5, with D unclear. The CDR3 is 17 residues long. Trimming removed 4 bases from V and 4 bases from J, with 20 bases in between. Germline CDR1 is LGHNA and CDR2 is YNFKEQ. CDR3: CASSLFWAIETNQPQHL. CDR3 DNA sequence: TGTGCCAGCAGCCTCTTTTGGGCCATTGAGACAAATCAGCCCCAGCATTTA.

The genes are TRBV20-1 and TRBJ2-7; D is uncertain. The CDR3 totals 14 residues. V lost 7 bases and J 4 bases, leaving 20 bases between the germline ends. From germline, CDR1 is DFQATT and CDR2 SNEGSKA (reference sequence). CDR3 region: CSVTRDSVQYEQYF. Written as DNA, the CDR3 is TGCAGTGTCACCAGAGACTCGGTTCAATACGAGCAGTACTTC.

This clonotype was recorded only once. Mismatch with germline at one junction end may stem from a read error. This sequence joins TRBV20-1 and TRBJ2-1, with D possibly being TRBD1 (7 bases). Germline-derived CDR1 and CDR2 are DFQATT and SNEGSKA (reference sequence). This CDR3 contains 12 residues. DNA of the CDR3: TGCAGCGCGATTGACAGGGAGGATGAGCGGTTCTTC. Protein: CSAIDREDERFF.

With respect to this clonotype: One end of the junction does not line up with germline, which may come from a read error. The rearrangement uses TRBV20-1 and TRBJ2-5; D tentatively fits TRBD1 or TRBD2 (5 bases each). The length of the CDR3 is 13 residues. Germline lookup yields CDR1 DFQATT and CDR2 SNEGSKA (reference sequence). CDR3 nucleotide sequence: TGCAGTACCATCCGGGACCAACGAGAGACCCAGTATTTC. Translation: CSTIRDQRETQYF.

This clonotype was seen at least ten times. The chain carries TRBV28 and TRBJ2-7; D is uncertain. Germline loops: CDR1 MDHEN, CDR2 SYDVKM. This CDR3 comprises 11 residues. Trimming removed 6 bases at V and 3 bases at J, with 6 bases between. The CDR3 is CASSIYYEQYF. CDR3 DNA: TGTGCCAGCAGCATATACTACGAGCAGTACTTC.

This rearrangement joins TRBV20-1 to TRBJ2-5; the match to TRBD1 covers 7 bases. The CDR3 length is 14 residues. Germline values: CDR1 DFQATT, CDR2 SNEGSKA (reference sequence). CDR3 nucleotides: TGCAATGTTCAAGGCAGGGGGTACCAAGAGACCCAGTACTTC. Protein product: CNVQGRGYQETQYF.

The V and J genes are TRBV12-3 or TRBV12-4 and TRBJ1-1, with a weak D call TRBD1 (5 bases). The CDR3 extends over 15 amino acids. The V end lost 6 bases, the J end lost 1 base, and 15 bases lay between the germline ends. The CDR3 loop reads CASSGGLLSNTEAFF. CDR3 nucleotides: TGTGCCAGCAGCGGGGGGTTACTGTCGAACACTGAAGCTTTCTTT.

A remark on this clonotype: The junction differs from germline at one of its ends, possibly a read error. V and J are TRBV4-1 and TRBJ2-7, with TRBD1 matching 9 bases. CDR3 size: 15 residues. Germline loops: CDR1 MGHRA, CDR2 YSYEKL. CDR3 region: CTSRLDPGTGYEHYF. DNA for the CDR3: TGCACCAGCAGACTTGACCCCGGGACAGGGTACGAGCACTACTTC.

CDR3 loop: CASSPRRTNYGYTF. The DNA for the CDR3 is TGTGCCAGCAGCCCCCGGAGAACTAACTATGGCTACACCTTC. The V and J genes are TRBV7-2 and TRBJ1-2, with D uncertain. This CDR3 is 14 amino acids long. The germline CDR1 and CDR2 sequences are SGHTA and FQGNSA. Between the trimmed V and J ends, which lost 5 bases and 0 bases, there was a span of 10 bases. The whole variable domain, filled in from reference TRBV7-2 and TRBJ1-2, reads GAGVSQSPSNKVTEKGKDVELRCDPISGHTALYWYRQSLGQGLEFLIYFQGNSAPDKSGLPSDRFSAERTGGSVSTLTIQRTQQEDSAVYLCASSPRRTNYGYTFGSGTRLTVV.

Comments on this clonotype: This could be a read error, since a much larger clone is one nucleotide away. The chain links TRBV5-1 to TRBJ1-1; a weak D match, TRBD1 (6 bases). The germline V gene encodes CDR1 SGHRS and CDR2 YFSETQ. V gave up 4 bases and J gave up 6 bases, with 19 bases separating them. This CDR3 comprises 15 residues. CDR3: CASSRGAGVGAEAFF. DNA for the CDR3: TGCGCCAGCAGCCGGGGGGCGGGTGTAGGCGCTGAAGCTTTCTTT.

The genes are TRBV29-1 and TRBJ1-2, with D possibly being TRBD1 (6 bases). V lost 4 bases and J 6 bases, leaving 18 bases between the germline ends. In germline, CDR1 is SQVTM, CDR2 ANQGSEA. The CDR3 runs to 14 residues. CDR3 DNA: TGCAGCGTTGGCCCCATGGGGGCCATCAATGGCTACACCTTC. This encodes CSVGPMGAINGYTF.

Remarks on this clonotype: The junction and the germline gene differ at one end; a read error may be behind it. The gene calls are TRBV4-3 and TRBJ2-7; TRBD1 aligns across 9 bases. The germline CDR1 and CDR2 sequences are LGHNA and YSLEER. This CDR3 region has 17 residues. CDR3 protein: CTSSQDRSGQGLDEQYF. The CDR3 coding sequence is TGCACCAGCAGCCAAGATAGGTCGGGACAGGGCCTCGACGAACAGTACTTC.

Comments on this clonotype: The conserved final phenylalanine or tryptophan is absent from the CDR3, which likely points to a read error. This sequence joins TRBV7-2 and TRBJ2-7; TRBD1 is a possible D gene (5 bases). Germline CDR1 is SGHTA and CDR2 is FQGNSA. CDR3 length equals 15 residues. CDR3 DNA sequence: TGTGCCTGCAGCTTAGCCAGGGCCACATCCTACGAGCAGTACTTG. Translated: CACSLARATSYEQYL.

A word on this clonotype: Its ends do not fully match the called genes, so a read error is possible. The genes are TRBV10-3 and TRBJ2-2, with 12 bases fitting TRBD2. Germline-derived CDR1 and CDR2 are ENHRY and SYGVKD. This CDR3 is built from 17 residues. In nucleotides, the CDR3 is TGTGCCATCACCCAGAGACTAGCGGGGGCAGACACCGGGGAGCTGCTATTT. This encodes CAITQRLAGADTGELLF.

V gene TRBV6-1 combines with J gene TRBJ2-4; D remains unclear. The ends were cut back, 5 bases at V and 13 bases at J, with 12 bases in the middle. CDR1 is MNHNS, CDR2 SASEGT, per germline. This CDR3 is 11 amino acids long. CDR3 sequence: CASSILSVQYF. In DNA form, the CDR3 reads TGTGCCAGCAGTATACTAAGCGTCCAGTACTTC.

On this clonotype itself: The junction and the germline gene differ at one end; a read error may be behind it. The V and J genes are TRBV29-1 and TRBJ2-1; D uncertain. This CDR3 comprises 11 residues. CDR1 and CDR2 (germline): SQVTM, ANQGSEA. CDR3 coding DNA: TGCAGTGTTGGGGTCGGGCGTGGACAGTTCTTC. It yields the protein CSVGVGRGQFF.

The chain joins TRBV4-3 to TRBJ2-1; 9 nucleotides agree with TRBD2. CDR3 length equals 18 residues. Trimming cost V 0 bases and J 1 base; bases outside gene matches: 7. Germline CDR1 LGHNA, CDR2 YSLEER. The CDR3 DNA reads TGCGCCAGCAGCCAAGATGTGGCTAGCGGGGTTTCCTACAATGAGCAGTTCTTC. Its protein product is CASSQDVASGVSYNEQFF.

In regard to this clonotype: This may stem from a read error, because a much larger clone lies one nucleotide away. The chain links TRBV12-3 or TRBV12-4 to TRBJ2-1, with 9 bases matching TRBD2. CDR3 length equals 15 residues. The DNA for the CDR3 is TGTGCCAGCAGTTTACGACTAGCGGATTACAGTGAGCAGTTCTTC. Translation gives CASSLRLADYSEQFF.

V gene TRBV6-2 or TRBV6-3 combines with J gene TRBJ2-7; a weak D match, TRBD1 (6 bases). The CDR3 is 15 amino acids. CDR1 and CDR2 (germline): MNHEY, SVGEGT. The V end lost 4 bases, the J end lost 5 bases, and 18 bases lay between the germline ends. The CDR3 spells CASSSYEQGGDEQYF. The CDR3 DNA reads TGTGCCAGCAGTTCCTACGAACAGGGTGGAGACGAGCAGTACTTC.

This clonotype was counted at least ten times. The chain links TRBV7-3 to TRBJ2-1; TRBD2 matches at 15 bases. The CDR3 has 18 amino acids. CDR1 is SGHTA, CDR2 FQGTGA, per germline. Trimming removed 2 bases from V and 4 bases from J; junction bases left unmatched: 6. CDR3 region: CASSLSGTSGRSYNEQFF. CDR3 coding DNA: TGTGCCAGCAGCTTATCCGGGACTAGCGGGAGGTCTTACAATGAGCAGTTCTTC.

This chain joins TRBV28 and TRBJ2-7; D perhaps matches TRBD1 (5 bases). CDR1 is MDHEN and CDR2 is SYDVKM in the germline V gene. The CDR3 is 14 residues long. CDR3 residues: CVSSLWGLSYEQYF. In nucleotides, the CDR3 is TGTGTCAGTAGTTTATGGGGCCTCTCTTACGAGCAGTACTTC.

With respect to this clonotype: This is likely a read error, given that the CDR3 carries no conserved phenylalanine or tryptophan at its end. This chain links TRBV11-1 with TRBJ2-3; TRBD1 aligns across 9 bases. This CDR3 is built from 13 residues. Per the germline V gene, CDR1 is SGHAT and CDR2 is FQDESV (reference sequence). Here the CDR3 reads CASRGTGMDTQYY. CDR3 DNA: TGTGCTAGCAGAGGGACAGGGATGGATACGCAGTATTAC.

On this clonotype: At one end, the junction sequence differs from germline, possibly due to a read error. The V call is TRBV11-2, the J call TRBJ2-7; a weak D match, TRBD1 (6 bases). Germline CDR1 reads SGHAT; CDR2 reads FQNNGV. The CDR3 is 15 residues long. The CDR3, as DNA: TGTGCCGGCAGCCTCCCGGGACACCCTTACAACGAGCCGTACTTC. Residues: CAGSLPGHPYNEPYF.

The CDR3 sequence is CASSQVVGTNLHEQYF. The CDR3 bases are TGCGCCAGCAGCCAAGTAGTCGGGACAAACCTCCACGAGCAGTACTTC. The V and J genes are TRBV4-1 and TRBJ2-7; possible D gene TRBD1, 6 bases. Germline V CDR1 and CDR2: MGHRA, YSYEKL. The CDR3 covers 16 residues. The V end lost 1 base, the J end lost 5 bases, and 18 bases lay between the germline ends.

Remarks on this clonotype: One junction end does not reproduce the germline sequence, and a read error may be involved. The rearrangement uses TRBV29-1 and TRBJ2-7; D unresolved. Germline V gene lookup returns CDR1 SQVTM and CDR2 ANQGSEA. The CDR3 runs 10 residues. DNA of the CDR3: TGCAGCGTTGGACCATACGTGCAGTACTTC. Translation: CSVGPYVQYF.

The V call is TRBV2, the J call TRBJ1-5; D unresolved. Germline V lookup: CDR1 SNHLY, CDR2 FYNNEI. V was pared by 5 bases and J by 9 bases, with 8 bases between. The CDR3 covers 11 residues. CDR3 residues: CASSSFGPQHF. CDR3 sequence (DNA): TGTGCCAGCAGTTCCTTCGGGCCCCAGCATTTT.

This clonotype appeared a single time. V usage is TRBV20-1 and J usage is TRBJ2-4, with D unclear. The length of the CDR3 is 13 residues. CDR1 is DFQATT, CDR2 SNEGSKA, per germline (reference sequence). V lost 1 base to trimming and J lost 10 bases, with 14 bases between them. CDR3 loop: CSARVLGGSIQYF. DNA for the CDR3: TGCAGTGCTAGAGTCCTAGGCGGCAGTATTCAGTACTTC.

Comments on this clonotype: Germline is not matched at one junction end, which may reflect a read error. The chain combines TRBV20-1 with TRBJ2-1; 8 bases agree with TRBD1. The germline V gene encodes CDR1 DFQATT and CDR2 SNEGSKA (reference sequence). This CDR3 comprises 16 residues. The CDR3 nucleotides are TGCAGTGCAAGGTTATATATCGGGACAGGTTTGTATGAGCAGTTCTTT. Translated, it gives CSARLYIGTGLYEQFF.

This chain connects TRBV28 to TRBJ2-5; TRBD2 aligns across 8 bases. The germline V gene encodes CDR1 MDHEN and CDR2 SYDVKM. The length of the CDR3 is 16 residues. V was clipped by 11 bases and J by 4 bases; unmatched bases: 18. The DNA for the CDR3 is TGTGCCGGTAGCCTCACCACTAGCGGAGTAAGAGAGACCCAGTACTTC. Amino acid sequence: CAGSLTTSGVRETQYF. Together with reference TRBV28 and TRBJ2-5, the CDR3 gives the full variable domain: DVKVTQSSRYLVKRTGEKVFLECVQDMDHENMFWYRQDPGLGLRLIYFSYDVKMKEKGDIPEGYSVSREKKERFSLILESASTNQTSMYLCAGSLTTSGVRETQYFGPGTRLLVL.